This TCR beta chain was obtained from a study of blood T cells in healthy people across ages. A few counts support this clonotype. V lost 5 bases, J lost 7 bases, and 12 bases lay in between. The V gene's germline CDR1 is SGHTA and CDR2 FQGNSA. CDR3 length equals 13 residues. A sample-barcoded 5' primer and a J-beta primer mix were used in a second PCR of about 7 to 12 cycles. Using its own MiXCR run on the 5' RACE reads, TCRdb lists one record per CDR3 protein. The sample shows around 1,500,000 distinct CDR3 sequences, 42% of them seen only once. The material sequenced was blood. This chain joins TRBV7-2 and TRBJ1-5, with D possibly TRBD1 on 5 matching bases. The sequence derives from a woman in her late teens or twenties in good health. The CDR3 region is CASSLRWGQPQHF. Here the CDR3 DNA reads TGTGCCAGCAGCCTCAGGTGGGGGCAGCCCCAGCATTTT.